The sequence of this T cell receptor (beta chain) was determined in a study of T cells after yellow fever vaccination. General study findings and limits: Sorted repertoires could include abundant contaminating clonotypes from bulk cells. Peaking on day 5 versus 15, the secondary response was faster but weaker.

The 5'RACE template-switching step produced TCR cDNA and added a universal primer site and UMIs. TCRdb re-called the 5' RACE reads through MiXCR, storing one row per CDR3 protein. This table holds about 320,000 distinct CDR3 sequences, 3.5% to 5% found once. This clonotype was seen a handful of times. Its specificity is not known. The CDR3 runs 15 residues. Trimming pared 7 bases from V and 8 bases from J, leaving 23 bases between. Germline CDR1 is MNHNS and CDR2 is SASEGT. The sample consisted of PBMCs, taken 15 days after the yellow fever booster vaccination. The rearrangement links TRBV6-1 to TRBJ1-2; perhaps TRBD1 as D (5 bases). The receptor comes from a young man who received the YFV17D yellow fever vaccine. In DNA form, the CDR3 reads TGTGCCAGCACTTGGGACCGGAGACCCGCTTCGGGCTACACCTTC. Its protein product is CASTWDRRPASGYTF.